The clone carrying this TCR beta chain was seen ten or more times. CDR1 is DFQATT, CDR2 SNEGSKA, per germline (reference sequence). The CDR3 consists of 11 residues. The V gene lost 4 bases and the J gene lost 8 bases, with 9 bases spanning the gap. Peripheral blood, 4.5 to 7 milliliters per draw, was collected at each of two time points. The data derive from a study of prognosis after radiotherapy for stage I lung cancer. Starting from genomic DNA, TCR beta CDR3 was amplified through two-round multiplex PCR. Primers (each specific to one TRBV or TRBJ gene) were used in first-round PCR. TCRdb reprocessed the multiplex PCR reads with MiXCR, giving one entry per CDR3 protein. Of under 55,000 distinct CDR3 sequences listed, less than 35% are singletons.

Sequences were derived from PBMCs, sampled before or after stereotactic body radiation therapy (not recorded which). The V and J genes are TRBV20-1 and TRBJ2-1; D unresolved. The source of this sequence is a donor at least 50 years old with non-small cell lung cancer. CDR3 protein: CSAKVIDEQFF. In DNA form, the CDR3 reads TGCAGTGCTAAAGTCATCGATGAGCAGTTCTTC.